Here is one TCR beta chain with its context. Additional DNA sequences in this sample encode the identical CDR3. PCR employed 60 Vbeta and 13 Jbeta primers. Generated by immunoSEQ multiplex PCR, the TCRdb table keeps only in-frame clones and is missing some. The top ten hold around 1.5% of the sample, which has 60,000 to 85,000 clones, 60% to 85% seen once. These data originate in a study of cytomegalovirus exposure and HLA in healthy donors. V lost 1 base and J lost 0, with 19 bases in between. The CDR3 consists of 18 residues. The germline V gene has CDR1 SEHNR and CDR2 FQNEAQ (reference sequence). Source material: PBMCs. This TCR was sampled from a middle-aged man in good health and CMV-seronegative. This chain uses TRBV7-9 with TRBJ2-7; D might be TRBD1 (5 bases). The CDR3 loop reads CASSLDGRQGRSSYEQYF. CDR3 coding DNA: TGTGCCAGCAGCTTAGATGGTCGGCAGGGAAGGTCCTCCTACGAGCAGTACTTC.